These 28 T cell receptor beta chains came from one sample sequenced in a study of T cell responses to AZD1222 COVID-19 vaccine. Assay used: immunoSEQ multiplex PCR; TCRdb lists only in-frame clones, some missing. The repertoire holds roughly 120,000 clones, just over 85% seen once, with about 7.8% in the top ten. The sample consisted of peripheral blood, taken on day 0 of AZD1222 vaccination. The receptors were gathered from an adult in good health.

This clone has just one count. CDR3 sequence: CASSFNRRSGYTF. CDR3 bases: TGTGCCAGCAGTTTTAACCGTCGGTCGGGCTACACCTTC. The chain is built from TRBV28 and TRBJ1-2; D uncertain. The CDR3 is 13 amino acids. Trimming took off 3 bases at V and 8 bases at J, with 13 bases between the two ends. In germline, CDR1 is MDHEN, CDR2 SYDVKM.

This clone has only one observation. This chain uses TRBV27 with TRBJ2-3; D unclear. CDR3 size: 14 residues. V shed 5 bases and J shed 0 bases, with 9 bases lying between them. Germline V gene sequence: CDR1 MNHEY, CDR2 SMNVEV (reference sequence). The CDR3 spells CASSPWTSTDTQYF. CDR3 bases: TGTGCCAGCAGTCCCTGGACCAGCACAGATACGCAGTATTTT.

This chain links TRBV7-6 with TRBJ1-6; D gene ambiguous. The V end was cut by 2 bases, the J end by 6 bases, with 11 bases between. This CDR3 is built from 15 residues. In germline, CDR1 is SGHVS, CDR2 FNYEAQ. The CDR3 coding sequence is TGTGCCAGCAGCTTATCCTCAACTGGTAATTCACCCCTCCACTTT. Translation: CASSLSSTGNSPLHF.

V is TRBV7-2 and J is TRBJ1-5, with D possibly being TRBD1 (6 bases). Germline CDR1 and CDR2: SGHTA and FQGNSA. The CDR3 is 15 residues long. V was clipped by 5 bases and J by 2 bases, with 13 bases between them. In nucleotides, the CDR3 is TGTGCCAGCAGCCCCCAGGGGTCTGGCAATCAGCCCCAGCATTTT. Its protein is CASSPQGSGNQPQHF.

V gene TRBV13 combines with J gene TRBJ1-1, with D unclear. The germline V gene encodes CDR1 PRHDT and CDR2 FYEKMQ (reference sequence). This CDR3 contains 13 residues. V dropped 5 bases and J dropped 1 base, with 8 bases sitting between them. In DNA, the CDR3 is TGTGCCAGCAGCCCTACAGCGAACACTGAAGCTTTCTTT. Amino acids: CASSPTANTEAFF.

This chain links TRBV18 with TRBJ1-5; D not certain. The germline V and J ends were trimmed by 0 bases and 1 base, with 4 bases remaining between them. The CDR3 loop spans 14 amino acids. Germline V gene sequence: CDR1 KGHSH, CDR2 LQKENI. The CDR3 DNA reads as TGTGCCAGCTCACCACCGTCCAGCAATCAGCCCCAGCATTTT. Its protein product is CASSPPSSNQPQHF.

In this sample, this clone turned up a few times. V usage is TRBV5-1 and J usage is TRBJ2-2; D gene ambiguous. The germline gives CDR1 SGHRS, CDR2 YFSETQ. The CDR3 contains 15 residues. V was cut by 1 base and J by 0 bases, with 7 bases left in between. CDR3 protein: CASSLKVANTGELFF. The CDR3 DNA follows: TGCGCCAGCAGCTTGAAGGTCGCGAACACCGGGGAGCTGTTTTTT.

The chain combines TRBV7-2 with TRBJ1-2; D unclear. V was cut by 4 bases and J by 7 bases, with 16 bases left in between. The CDR3 sequence is 14 residues long. Germline lookup yields CDR1 SGHTA and CDR2 FQGNSA. This CDR3 is CASSSDWGDVGYTF. CDR3 in DNA: TGTGCCAGCAGCTCGGACTGGGGTGATGTTGGCTACACCTTC.

This chain connects TRBV27 to TRBJ1-4; 7 positions agree with TRBD1. V shed 10 bases and J 6 bases; nucleotides not matched to a gene: 8. The germline CDR1 and CDR2 sequences are MNHEY and SMNVEV (reference sequence). This CDR3 contains 13 residues. CDR3 protein: CATQGGQDEKLFF. In DNA form, the CDR3 reads TGTGCCACCCAGGGGGGGCAGGATGAAAAACTGTTTTTT.

The chain links TRBV4-1 to TRBJ1-5, with D possibly TRBD1 on 6 matching bases. The germline V gene has CDR1 MGHRA and CDR2 YSYEKL. The CDR3 consists of 15 residues. The ends were cut back, 6 bases at V and 3 bases at J, with 15 bases in the middle. The CDR3 region has the DNA TGCGCCAGCAGTCAACTTGCAGGGGACAATCAGCCCCAGCATTTT. It translates to CASSQLAGDNQPQHF.

The chain combines TRBV10-1 with TRBJ2-1; possibly TRBD2 for D (6 bases). Looked up from germline, CDR1 is WNHNN and CDR2 is SYGVQD (reference sequence). This CDR3 comprises 14 residues. Trimming removed 6 bases from V and 0 bases from J, with 9 bases in between. CDR3 nucleotide sequence: TGCGCCAGCAGCTTGGGACTCTCCTACAATGAGCAGTTCTTC. It yields the protein CASSLGLSYNEQFF.

The rearrangement links TRBV10-3 to TRBJ1-2; 7 bases are a match to TRBD1. V dropped 10 bases and J dropped 3; count of bases not matched to a gene: 11. The CDR3 runs to 14 residues. Germline lookup yields CDR1 ENHRY and CDR2 SYGVKD. CDR3 nucleotide sequence: TGTGCCACCAGAGGCCAGGGGGTTGACTATGGCTACACCTTC. It specifies CATRGQGVDYGYTF.

This CDR3 reads CASSLDGQLNQPQHF. DNA of the CDR3: TGTGCCAGCAGCTTAGACGGACAGCTCAATCAGCCCCAGCATTTT. V usage is TRBV7-2 and J usage is TRBJ1-5; the D gene is possibly TRBD1 (6 bases). Germline V gene sequence: CDR1 SGHTA, CDR2 FQGNSA. The ends were cut back, 1 base at V and 3 bases at J, with 10 bases in the middle. This CDR3 has 15 residues.

The chain combines TRBV6-2 or TRBV6-3 with TRBJ1-2, with D possibly TRBD1 on 5 matching bases. V was clipped by 2 bases and J by 3 bases, with 7 bases between them. The CDR3 is 13 amino acids. Germline CDR1 and CDR2: MNHEY and SVGEGT. The CDR3 coding sequence is TGTGCCAGCAGTTACCGACAGTACTATGGCTACACCTTC. Residues: CASSYRQYYGYTF.

This clone was observed a single time. The V call is TRBV4-1, the J call TRBJ2-3; TRBD2 matches at 12 bases. The CDR3 contains 19 residues. Germline assignment: CDR1 MGHRA and CDR2 YSYEKL. V was clipped by 0 bases and J by 2 bases; unmatched bases: 9. The CDR3 reads CASSQDFRTSGEYTDTQYF. The CDR3 bases are TGCGCCAGCAGCCAAGATTTCAGGACTAGCGGGGAGTACACAGATACGCAGTATTTT.

The V call is TRBV19, the J call TRBJ1-1, with no clear D. CDR1 is LNHDA and CDR2 is SQIVND in the germline V gene (reference sequence). V was shortened by 4 bases and J by 4 bases, with 13 bases between the two germline ends. This CDR3 has 14 amino acids. CDR3 protein: CASSKQREGTEAFF. The CDR3 DNA is TGTGCCAGTAGTAAGCAGAGGGAGGGCACTGAAGCTTTCTTT. The variable domain in full, with the rest retrieved from reference TRBV19 and TRBJ1-1, is DGGITQSPKYLFRKEGQNVTLSCEQNLNHDAMYWYRQDPGQGLRLIYYSQIVNDFQKGDIAEGYSVSREKKESFPLTVTSAQKNPTAFYLCASSKQREGTEAFFGQGTRLTVV.

V and J are TRBV7-8 and TRBJ1-2, with a weak D call TRBD1 (5 bases). Trimming pared 3 bases from V and 4 bases from J, leaving 12 bases between. CDR3 length equals 14 residues. The germline CDR1 and CDR2 sequences are SGHVS and FQNEAQ. The CDR3 spells CASSFEGLVYGYTF. CDR3 coding DNA: TGTGCCAGCAGCTTCGAGGGGTTGGTCTATGGCTACACCTTC.

This clone was seen only once. The V gene is TRBV15, the J gene TRBJ1-2, with 8 bases that match TRBD1. The CDR3 spans 13 residues. Germline V gene data show CDR1 as LNHNV and CDR2 as YYDKDF (reference sequence). Germline trimming cut 6 bases from V and 2 bases from J; bases unmatched to any gene: 2. CDR3 nucleotide sequence: TGTGCCACCAGGGCAGGGGGCAACTATGGCTACACCTTC. Translated, it gives CATRAGGNYGYTF.

The V and J genes are TRBV18 and TRBJ2-2; D remains ambiguous. The ends were cut back, 2 bases at V and 7 bases at J, with 5 bases in the middle. Germline V gene data show CDR1 as KGHSH and CDR2 as LQKENI. The CDR3 runs 12 residues. As DNA, the CDR3 is TGTGCCAGCTCACCAAGTGTCGGGGAGCTGTTTTTT. Protein: CASSPSVGELFF.

J is TRBJ1-6 and V is TRBV14; D call uncertain. Deletions cut 4 bases from V and 1 base from J, with 5 bases between. Looked up from germline, CDR1 is SGHDN and CDR2 is FVKESK. The CDR3 covers 14 residues. The CDR3 coding sequence is TGTGCCAGCAGCCCTGGGTCCTATAATTCACCCCTCCACTTT. Its protein is CASSPGSYNSPLHF.

The chain couples TRBV28 to TRBJ2-1, with 9 bases matching TRBD1. CDR3 length equals 14 residues. Germline CDR1 reads MDHEN; CDR2 reads SYDVKM. V was clipped by 8 bases and J by 9 bases; unmatched bases: 11. This chain's CDR3 is CASSSGTGQGEQFF. The CDR3 DNA reads as TGTGCCAGCTCCTCCGGGACAGGGCAGGGTGAGCAGTTCTTC.

The chain uses TRBV7-3 and TRBJ2-5; possibly TRBD1 or TRBD2 for D (6 bases each). CDR1 SGHTA and CDR2 FQGTGA come from the germline V gene. V was shortened by 5 bases and J by 2 bases, with 9 bases between the two germline ends. This CDR3 has 13 amino acids. The CDR3 nucleotides are TGTGCCAGCAGCCAGGGGACTCAAGAGACCCAGTACTTC. Its translation is CASSQGTQETQYF.

The CDR3 DNA reads TGTGCCTGGACATCAGGGTTCCCCTACAATGAGCAGTTCTTC. It specifies CAWTSGFPYNEQFF. The chain uses TRBV30 and TRBJ2-1, with D tentatively TRBD1 (5 bases). The CDR3 contains 14 residues. V lost 4 bases and J lost 2, with 12 bases in between. Per germline, CDR1 GTSNPN and CDR2 SVGIG (reference sequence).

The chain has TRBV2 and TRBJ2-7; 9 bases are a match to TRBD2. The V gene's germline CDR1 is SNHLY and CDR2 FYNNEI. The CDR3 sequence is 13 residues long. With 6 bases clipped from V and 5 bases from J, the junction kept 5 bases outside the gene matches. This chain's CDR3 is CASRVAGANEQYF. DNA of the CDR3: TGTGCCAGCAGGGTAGCGGGAGCGAACGAGCAGTACTTC.

V gene TRBV29-1 combines with J gene TRBJ2-5; 8 nucleotides agree with TRBD1. V trimming: 3 bases; J trimming: 4 bases; junction bases outside the gene matches: 4. The CDR3 contains 13 residues. Germline V gives CDR1 SQVTM, CDR2 ANQGSEA. DNA for the CDR3: TGCAGCGTTGACCCGGACAGGGCAGAGACCCAGTACTTC. Protein: CSVDPDRAETQYF.

The rearrangement joins TRBV7-2 to TRBJ2-1; D might be TRBD2 (5 bases). The germline V and J ends were trimmed by 2 bases and 4 bases, with 15 bases remaining between them. This CDR3 spans 16 amino acids. Germline CDR1 and CDR2: SGHTA and FQGNSA. This CDR3 reads CASSLIMVGVYNEQFF. CDR3 sequence (DNA): TGTGCCAGCAGCTTAATTATGGTGGGAGTTTACAATGAGCAGTTCTTC. The variable domain in full, with the rest retrieved from reference TRBV7-2 and TRBJ2-1, is GAGVSQSPSNKVTEKGKDVELRCDPISGHTALYWYRQSLGQGLEFLIYFQGNSAPDKSGLPSDRFSAERTGGSVSTLTIQRTQQEDSAVYLCASSLIMVGVYNEQFFGPGTRLTVL.

The chain has TRBV5-5 and TRBJ2-6; TRBD1 matches at 10 bases. Germline lookup yields CDR1 SGHKS and CDR2 YYEKEE (reference sequence). V gave up 0 bases and J gave up 0 bases; unmatched junction bases: 3. The CDR3 contains 18 residues. This chain's CDR3 is CASSLGTGGPSGANVLTF. The CDR3 DNA reads as TGTGCCAGCAGCTTGGGGACAGGGGGGCCCTCTGGGGCCAACGTCCTGACTTTC.

On this clone: The same CDR3 can be traced to other DNA sequences in this sample. The CDR3 DNA reads as TGCGCCAGCAGCCCCCCCGGTGGGACAGATACGCAGTATTTT. It is translated as CASSPPGGTDTQYF. V gene TRBV5-1 combines with J gene TRBJ2-3; D unresolved. Trimming stripped 4 bases from V and 3 bases from J, with 12 bases between. This CDR3 is built from 14 residues. The V gene's germline CDR1 is SGHRS and CDR2 YFSETQ.